What follows are 29 T cell receptor beta chains derived from one specimen sequenced in a study of CD8+CD57+ T cells in acquired aplastic anemia. Genomic DNA, serving as template, underwent TCR beta VDJ and CDR3 profiling. TCRdb re-called the reads through MiXCR, storing one row per CDR3 protein. The sample lists about 180,000 distinct CDR3 sequences, about 47% occurring once. Source material: sorted CD4+, CD8+, or CD8+CD57+ T cells (not recorded which) from PBMCs. All receptors derive from a human donor in good health.

This chain uses TRBV29-1 with TRBJ2-5; 9 positions agree with TRBD1. Germline values: CDR1 SQVTM, CDR2 ANQGSEA. V lost 6 bases and J lost 2; bases outside the gene matches: 4. This CDR3 has 13 amino acids. CDR3 region: CSVADRGQETQYF. CDR3 DNA sequence: TGCAGCGTAGCCGACAGGGGGCAAGAGACCCAGTACTTC.

In DNA, the CDR3 is TGCAGTGCGGTCGACAGGGCGTACACTGAAGCTTTCTTT. Encoded protein: CSAVDRAYTEAFF. This chain joins TRBV20-1 and TRBJ1-1; 7 bases map to TRBD1. This CDR3 has 13 amino acids. Trimming removed 6 bases from V and 3 bases from J; junction bases left unmatched: 7. Germline V gives CDR1 DFQATT, CDR2 SNEGSKA (reference sequence).

The chain uses TRBV25-1 and TRBJ2-1; D is unresolved. The germline CDR1 and CDR2 sequences are MGHDK and SYGVNS. The length of the CDR3 is 14 residues. The ends were cut back, 6 bases at V and 4 bases at J, with 13 bases in the middle. The CDR3 sequence: CASSVLSGYNEQFF. In DNA form, the CDR3 reads TGTGCCAGCAGCGTACTTTCGGGTTACAATGAGCAGTTCTTC. Based on the CDR3 plus reference TRBV25-1 and TRBJ2-1, the full variable domain is EADIYQTPRYLVIGTGKKITLECSQTMGHDKMYWYQQDPGMELHLIHYSYGVNSTEKGDLSSESTVSRIRTEHFPLTLESARPSHTSQYLCASSVLSGYNEQFFGPGTRLTVL.

This clonotype has ten or more counts. This rearrangement joins TRBV24-1 to TRBJ2-4; D remains ambiguous. Looked up from germline, CDR1 is KGHDR and CDR2 is SFDVKD. V was cut by 7 bases and J by 7 bases, with 19 bases left in between. The CDR3 has 15 amino acids. As DNA, the CDR3 is TGTGCCACCAGCGCTAACGAAGACCCAAAGAACATTCAGTACTTC. This sequence encodes CATSANEDPKNIQYF.

The rearrangement links TRBV9 to TRBJ2-6; 9 bases match TRBD1. The V gene end was trimmed by 3 bases and the J gene end by 0 bases; junction bases not matched to a gene: 7. The CDR3 has 18 residues. The germline V gene encodes CDR1 SGDLS and CDR2 YYNGEE. CDR3 coding DNA: TGTGCCAGCAGCGAACAGGGGGCGACCCGCTCTGGGGCCAACGTCCTGACTTTC. Translation gives CASSEQGATRSGANVLTF.

The V and J genes are TRBV6-1 and TRBJ1-3, with D hard to call. V shed 2 bases and J shed 2 bases, with 7 bases lying between them. Per the germline V gene, CDR1 is MNHNS and CDR2 is SASEGT. The CDR3 contains 14 residues. CDR3 bases: TGTGCCAGCAGTGAATCCTTCACTGGAAACACCATATATTTT. Translation gives CASSESFTGNTIYF.

The chain uses TRBV29-1 and TRBJ1-4; tentatively, D is TRBD1 (6 bases). Germline CDR1 SQVTM, CDR2 ANQGSEA. V lost 6 bases, J lost 8 bases, and 25 bases lay in between. The CDR3 spans 16 residues. As DNA, the CDR3 is TGCAGCGTCCAAGACCCCTCAGGGGTGCCTCGAGAAAAACTGTTTTTT. It translates to CSVQDPSGVPREKLFF.

Turning to this clonotype: The conserved final phenylalanine or tryptophan is absent from the CDR3, which likely points to a read error. The chain combines TRBV2 with TRBJ1-5; D might be TRBD1 (6 bases). In germline, CDR1 is SNHLY, CDR2 FYNNEI. CDR3 length equals 14 residues. V lost 8 bases to trimming and J lost 6 bases, with 17 bases between them. The CDR3 loop reads CASLQDRKGQPQHL. CDR3 nucleotide sequence: TGTGCCAGCCTACAGGACAGAAAGGGTCAGCCCCAGCATCTT.

The chain is built from TRBV20-1 and TRBJ2-1; 9 bases map to TRBD1. With 0 bases clipped from V and 2 bases from J, the junction kept 11 bases outside the gene matches. CDR3 length: 18 amino acids. Germline CDR1 is DFQATT and CDR2 is SNEGSKA (reference sequence). The CDR3 here is CSARDSGLGTGPYNEQFF. In DNA form, the CDR3 reads TGCAGTGCTAGAGATAGTGGATTGGGGACAGGGCCCTACAATGAGCAGTTCTTC.

This clonotype was detected many times. The chain carries TRBV10-3 and TRBJ2-3, with D possibly TRBD2 on 5 matching bases. V lost 4 bases and J lost 3, with 14 bases in between. Germline V gives CDR1 ENHRY, CDR2 SYGVKD. The CDR3 is made up of 15 amino acids. In nucleotides, the CDR3 is TGTGCCATCAGTGTCCCCCCCCCGGGGACAGATACGCAGTATTTT. Its translation is CAISVPPPGTDTQYF.

This clonotype was seen ten or more times. The gene calls are TRBV2 and TRBJ2-3, with 10 bases matching TRBD2. The CDR3 runs to 16 residues. Germline values: CDR1 SNHLY, CDR2 FYNNEI. The V gene end was trimmed by 6 bases and the J gene end by 3 bases; junction bases not matched to a gene: 9. The CDR3 spells CASSRRWTSGTDTQYF. In nucleotides, the CDR3 is TGTGCCAGCAGCCGACGGTGGACTAGCGGTACAGATACGCAGTATTTT.

This clonotype was observed at least ten times. The genes are TRBV9 and TRBJ2-3; 14 bases fit TRBD2. The CDR3 spans 18 residues. Per the germline V gene, CDR1 is SGDLS and CDR2 is YYNGEE. V lost 0 bases to trimming and J lost 2 bases; unmatched junction nucleotides: 5. CDR3 sequence: CASSVVGTSGRSTDTQYF. For the CDR3, the DNA is TGTGCCAGCAGCGTAGTAGGGACTAGCGGGAGATCCACAGATACGCAGTATTTT.

In regard to this clonotype: In this CDR3 the conserved last residue, phenylalanine or tryptophan, is missing, so a read error is likely. This rearrangement joins TRBV10-3 to TRBJ1-6; TRBD1 matches at 7 bases. The V gene end was trimmed by 6 bases and the J gene end by 5 bases; junction bases not matched to a gene: 7. The CDR3 spans 15 residues. The germline V gene has CDR1 ENHRY and CDR2 SYGVKD. The DNA of the CDR3 is TGTGCCATCAGCGGACAGGACTATAATAATTCACCCCTCCACTTG. As protein: CAISGQDYNNSPLHL.

For this clonotype: Since the CDR3 does not end with the conserved phenylalanine or tryptophan, this likely comes from a read error. This sequence joins TRBV18 and TRBJ2-3; D gene uncertain. The germline V gene encodes CDR1 KGHSH and CDR2 LQKENI. V was shortened by 1 base and J by 5 bases, with 4 bases between the two germline ends. This CDR3 contains 12 residues. DNA of the CDR3: TGTGCCAGCTCACCACGGCAAGATACGCAGTATTCT. This encodes CASSPRQDTQYS.

The table lists this clonotype with many counts. J is TRBJ2-1 and V is TRBV12-3 or TRBV12-4; TRBD2 agrees at 11 bases. V trimming: 10 bases; J trimming: 5 bases; junction bases outside the gene matches: 7. There are 14 residues in the CDR3. In DNA form, the CDR3 reads TGTGCCACGCGGACTAGCGGGCACGACAATGAGCAGTTCTTC. As protein: CATRTSGHDNEQFF.

The J gene is TRBJ1-6, the V gene TRBV24-1, with 7 bases lining up with TRBD1. The CDR3 is 14 residues long. After removal of 9 bases from V and 5 bases from J, the junction contained 6 bases not matched to a gene. CDR1 is KGHDR and CDR2 is SFDVKD in the germline V gene. The CDR3 region is CATSTGQNNSPLHF. CDR3 in DNA: TGTGCCACCTCCACGGGACAGAATAATTCACCCCTCCACTTT.

This clonotype was seen a few times. The chain couples TRBV25-1 to TRBJ2-2; D is unclear. V lost 1 base and J 4 bases, leaving 13 bases between the germline ends. The CDR3 consists of 16 residues. The germline V gene encodes CDR1 MGHDK and CDR2 SYGVNS. This CDR3 is CASSELSDGGTGELFF. As DNA, the CDR3 is TGTGCCAGCAGTGAATTGTCAGACGGCGGCACCGGGGAGCTGTTTTTT.

The rearrangement uses TRBV20-1 and TRBJ2-4, with TRBD2 matching over 14 bases. V lost 5 bases and J lost 0; bases outside the gene matches: 9. This CDR3 spans 18 amino acids. Germline CDR1 DFQATT, CDR2 SNEGSKA (reference sequence). The CDR3 nucleotides are TGCAGTGCTCTTGGACTAGCGGGGGGACGGGAAGCCAAAAACATTCAGTACTTC. Encoded protein: CSALGLAGGREAKNIQYF.

This clonotype was seen ten or more times. This chain connects TRBV5-1 to TRBJ2-7; 11 bases are shared with TRBD1. Germline assignment: CDR1 SGHRS and CDR2 YFSETQ. V was clipped by 4 bases and J by 7 bases; unmatched bases: 10. The CDR3 runs to 15 residues. CDR3 nucleotides: TGCGCCAGCAGCCCTTTTCGGGACAGGGGGTCTGAGCAGTACTTC. Translating gives CASSPFRDRGSEQYF.

The chain employs TRBV30 and TRBJ2-1, with 7 bases lining up with TRBD1. CDR3 length equals 15 residues. Trimming removed 2 bases from V and 6 bases from J; junction bases left unmatched: 10. The germline CDR1 and CDR2 sequences are GTSNPN and SVGIG (reference sequence). CDR3: CAWSPGQLPRNEQFF. CDR3 in DNA: TGTGCCTGGAGTCCGGGACAGCTACCACGCAATGAGCAGTTCTTC.

This clonotype was counted ten times or more. The chain has TRBV7-9 and TRBJ2-5; tentative D call: TRBD1 (5 bases). Germline V gene sequence: CDR1 SEHNR, CDR2 FQNEAQ (reference sequence). Trimming took 7 bases from V and 3 from J, leaving 15 bases between them. This CDR3 has 14 amino acids. The CDR3 sequence is CASTSRAEKETQYF. For the CDR3, the DNA is TGTGCCAGCACATCCAGGGCAGAAAAAGAGACCCAGTACTTC.

There are many counts of this clonotype. J is TRBJ2-1 and V is TRBV6-1; possibly TRBD1 for D (6 bases). CDR1 is MNHNS, CDR2 SASEGT, per germline. With 5 bases removed from V and 5 bases from J, the gap between germline ends came to 10 bases. The CDR3 totals 13 residues. The CDR3 is CASSSNRDNEQFF. The CDR3 DNA reads as TGTGCCAGCAGTTCCAACAGGGACAATGAGCAGTTCTTC.

The V gene is TRBV10-3, the J gene TRBJ2-7; a weak D match, TRBD1 (5 bases). The CDR3 extends over 13 amino acids. The V gene lost 10 bases and the J gene lost 2 bases, with 15 bases spanning the gap. CDR1 is ENHRY, CDR2 SYGVKD, per germline. The CDR3 loop reads CASRVLATYEQYF. CDR3 bases: TGTGCCAGCAGGGTACTTGCTACCTACGAGCAGTACTTC.

The V and J genes are TRBV5-4 and TRBJ2-7, with 13 nucleotides matching TRBD2. J lost 3 bases, V lost 2 bases, and 8 bases had no gene match. The CDR3 is 17 amino acids. CDR1 SGHNT and CDR2 YYREEE come from the germline V gene (reference sequence). CDR3 residues: CASSFRTSGGGFYEQYF. Here the CDR3 DNA reads TGTGCCAGCAGCTTCCGGACTAGCGGGGGAGGGTTCTACGAGCAGTACTTC.

This clonotype was found many times. The rearrangement links TRBV5-6 to TRBJ1-4; possibly TRBD1 for D (5 bases). The CDR3 has 14 residues. Looked up from germline, CDR1 is SGHDT and CDR2 is YYEEEE. Trimming removed 6 bases from V and 5 bases from J, with 14 bases in between. The CDR3 DNA reads as TGTGCCAGCACTCTGGCGGGGGGGAATGAAAAACTGTTTTTT. The encoded protein is CASTLAGGNEKLFF.

The chain's CDR3 is CASSQGGGGTDTQYF. CDR3 DNA: TGTGCCAGCAGCCAGGGAGGAGGGGGCACAGATACGCAGTATTTT. V usage is TRBV7-6 and J usage is TRBJ2-3, with D tentatively TRBD2 (6 bases). CDR3 length: 15 residues. CDR1 and CDR2 (germline): SGHVS, FNYEAQ. The V gene lost 5 bases and the J gene lost 1 base, with 13 bases spanning the gap.

This clonotype was recorded a few times. V gene TRBV11-2 combines with J gene TRBJ2-3; 7 positions match TRBD2. Germline V lookup: CDR1 SGHAT, CDR2 FQNNGV. V was clipped by 1 base and J by 7 bases; unmatched bases: 11. This CDR3 is 16 amino acids long. In DNA, the CDR3 is TGTGCCAGCAGCTTAGGAGGTGGGAGGGACCGGAATACGCAGTATTTT. This translates into CASSLGGGRDRNTQYF.

This clonotype occurred many times. This chain links TRBV11-2 with TRBJ2-2; 7 positions agree with TRBD2. The germline V gene encodes CDR1 SGHAT and CDR2 FQNNGV. The CDR3 has 14 residues. The V gene end was trimmed by 10 bases and the J gene end by 3 bases; junction bases not matched to a gene: 8. In DNA form, the CDR3 reads TGTGCCACCCGCGCCGCGGGAGACACCGGGGAGCTGTTTTTT. Translation gives CATRAAGDTGELFF.

A word on this clonotype: Just one base apart from a much larger clone, this may be a read error. This rearrangement joins TRBV20-1 to TRBJ2-1; TRBD2 aligns across 9 bases. This CDR3 has 10 residues. Germline V gene sequence: CDR1 DFQATT, CDR2 SNEGSKA (reference sequence). CDR3 residues: CGAREREVFF. CDR3 bases: TGCGGTGCTAGAGAGCGGGAGGTGTTCTTC.